This T cell receptor beta chain was retrieved from a study of CD8 T cell repertoires and HIV-1 epitope variants. Across the study: T cells were stimulated with Twenty-five Gag and Nef peptides separately. An uncultured baseline aliquot held 1M T cells. IL-2, IL-7 and IL-15 were added on days 3 and 7 of roughly ten-day cultures. Controls included no peptide, Ebola AY9 epitope, and a CMV, EBV, flu pool.

Worth noting for this clone: Its antigen is not identified.

Profiled with immunoSEQ multiplex PCR; TCRdb holds only in-frame clones, not every one. The sample yields 5,000 to 6,500 clones, 55% to 80% seen once. The CDR3 contains 19 residues. Germline V lookup: CDR1 SGDLS, CDR2 YYNGEE. Unmatched junction bases numbered 15, after V lost 0 bases and J lost 7 bases. The chain has TRBV9 and TRBJ1-6; 8 bases line up with TRBD1. The TCR comes from a male donor with HIV. Sequences were obtained from cultured CD8+ T cells derived from PBMCs. The CDR3 nucleotides read TGTGCCAGCAGCGTAGACAAAGGGACAGGCTCTGGGGGGAATTCACCCCTCCACTTT. Translated, it gives CASSVDKGTGSGGNSPLHF.